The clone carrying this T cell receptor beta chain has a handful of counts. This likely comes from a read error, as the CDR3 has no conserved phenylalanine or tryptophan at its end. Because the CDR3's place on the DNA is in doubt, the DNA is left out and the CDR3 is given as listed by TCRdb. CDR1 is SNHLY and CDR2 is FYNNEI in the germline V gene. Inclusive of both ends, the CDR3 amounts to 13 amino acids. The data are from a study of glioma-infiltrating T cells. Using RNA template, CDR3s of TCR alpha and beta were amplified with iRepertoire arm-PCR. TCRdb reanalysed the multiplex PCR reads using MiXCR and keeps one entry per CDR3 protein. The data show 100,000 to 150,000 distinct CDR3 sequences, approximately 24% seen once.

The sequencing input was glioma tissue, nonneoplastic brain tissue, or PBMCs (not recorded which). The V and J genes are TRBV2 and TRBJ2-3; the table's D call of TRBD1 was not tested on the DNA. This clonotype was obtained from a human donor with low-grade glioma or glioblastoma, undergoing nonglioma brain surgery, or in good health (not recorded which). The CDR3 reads CASSEVQGVTQRS.